The rows below give T cell receptor beta chains drawn from one sample of a study of blood T cell repertoires in COVID-19. The assay was immunoSEQ multiplex PCR, and TCRdb's table has in-frame clones only and misses some. The data contain 490,000 or so clones, approximately 91% of them seen just once; the ten biggest clones take up around 8%. Sequenced sample: PBMCs or T cells enriched from blood (not recorded which). The receptors were gathered from a woman aged 55-69 years who had recovered from COVID-19. CDR3s include the opening cysteine and the closing phenylalanine or tryptophan. For some rows the clone size is stated as once, few or many, or as a class when expanded; others skip it.

v_gene,abundance,CDR3aa
TRBV15,.,CATSRAGGAYEQYF
TRBV11-3,.,CASSLGKISSGNTIYF
TRBV7-2,.,CASSGQGAGNTIYF
TRBV5-1,.,CASSLQGVGDEAFF
TRBV27,.,CASRAGGARQPQHF
TRBV5-4,.,CASSLVAGDNSPLHF
TRBV2,.,CASDFRGGGDTQYF
TRBV27,.,CASSAGGLGGNIQYF
TRBV4-1,.,CASSQVRGTEKLFF
TRBV6-5,once,CATMAKSGKNIQYF
TRBV25-1,.,CASSEHGELFF
TRBV5-1,.,CASTHGGSSYEQYF
TRBV27,.,CASSKGRGNTEAFF
TRBV10-3,.,CAIRDSGGDNEQFF
TRBV15,.,CATSRGDRWNSPLHF
TRBV7-6,.,CASSKTPGGGETQYF
TRBV2,.,CASTWSGASNQPQHF
TRBV4-1,.,CASSQEYASGGDLDTQYF
TRBV11-3,.,CASSLDRDQPQHF
TRBV2,.,CASRKMGQGREKLFF
TRBV7-8,.,CASSLGTAFGLNTEAFF
TRBV11-3,.,CASSLDGENTEAFF
TRBV29-1,.,CSVRTGGVTEAFF
TRBV9,.,CASSVVGQGASYNEQFF
TRBV11-3,few,CASSLDGGVGGSIEQFF
TRBV3-1/TRBV3-2,few,CASSLGSTGTEAFF
TRBV10-3,.,CAISTRYGRVDTGELFF
TRBV6-5,.,CASSPSTDQPQHF
TRBV29-1,.,CSTPGITLRPQHF
TRBV5-1,.,CASSLRTSGGFEDTQYF
TRBV5-1,.,CASSSGQPLAKNIQYF
TRBV4-1,.,CASSQAAGQSIYNEQFF
TRBV2,once,CASTLNLAKNIQYF
TRBV5-5,.,CASSLAPGYTGELFF
TRBV5-1,.,CASKGTGNPATQYF
TRBV9,once,CASSGTGGSHEQYF
TRBV10-3,.,CAISEVPGGPSNEQFF
TRBV2,.,CASRSTPAGGWQPQHF